This entry lists 14 T cell receptor beta chains sequenced from one sample in a study of CD8 T cells in Susac syndrome. Random hexamers primed reverse transcription of about 0.45 to 1 ug RNA. TCRdb re-called the immunoSEQ multiplex PCR reads with MiXCR, one entry per CDR3 protein. The repertoire has about 300,000 distinct CDR3 sequences, almost 85% of them found once; the top ten carry about 0.22%. Sequencing was performed on CD8+ T cells from PBMCs. Receptor source: a human donor with multiple sclerosis.

The chain employs TRBV7-9 and TRBJ2-7, with 7 bases lining up with TRBD2. The ends lost 6 bases at V and 4 bases at J; junction bases unmatched: 12. The CDR3 totals 15 residues. CDR1 and CDR2 from the germline V gene are SEHNR and FQNEAQ (reference sequence). In nucleotides, the CDR3 is TGTGCCAGCAGTCGGGCGGCTAGCGGAATATACGAGCAGTACTTC. Protein product: CASSRAASGIYEQYF.

This clonotype was counted a single time. The chain employs TRBV15 and TRBJ2-3, with TRBD2 as a possible D gene (6 bases). The CDR3 runs to 16 residues. The ends were cut back, 1 base at V and 6 bases at J, with 17 bases in the middle. Germline V gives CDR1 LNHNV, CDR2 YYDKDF (reference sequence). CDR3 in DNA: TGTGCCACCAGCAGAGTGGGATGGGGGGTGTCGGATACGCAGTATTTT. Its protein is CATSRVGWGVSDTQYF.

The chain couples TRBV19 to TRBJ2-7; D perhaps matches TRBD1 (5 bases). The germline V and J ends were trimmed by 3 bases and 0 bases, with 15 bases remaining between them. The CDR3 loop spans 16 amino acids. Germline V gene lookup returns CDR1 LNHDA and CDR2 SQIVND (reference sequence). The CDR3 region is CASSIGFGAGSYEQYF. The CDR3 DNA sequence: TGTGCCAGTAGTATCGGTTTTGGGGCAGGCTCCTACGAGCAGTACTTC.

The chain is built from TRBV27 and TRBJ1-2; 11 positions agree with TRBD1. This CDR3 has 14 amino acids. Germline CDR1 is MNHEY and CDR2 is SMNVEV (reference sequence). Trimming cost V 6 bases and J 4 bases; bases outside gene matches: 4. The CDR3 coding sequence is TGTGCCAGCAGGGGACAGGGGGTTGGCTATGGCTACACCTTC. This translates into CASRGQGVGYGYTF.

The rearrangement links TRBV5-6 to TRBJ2-7; tentatively, D is TRBD2 (6 bases). The CDR3 is 15 residues long. V lost 1 base and J 4 bases, leaving 15 bases between the germline ends. Germline loops: CDR1 SGHDT, CDR2 YYEEEE. The CDR3 here is CASSLWRDEDYEQYF. CDR3 coding DNA: TGTGCCAGCAGCTTGTGGAGGGACGAGGATTACGAGCAGTACTTC.

In this sample, this clonotype turned up a few times. This sequence joins TRBV11-1 and TRBJ2-7; 11 bases map to TRBD2. With 0 bases clipped from V and 6 bases from J, the junction kept 4 bases outside the gene matches. CDR1 and CDR2 from the germline V gene are SGHAT and FQDESV (reference sequence). The CDR3 has 15 residues. The CDR3 spells CASSLARLAGSEQYF. The CDR3 region has the DNA TGTGCCAGCAGCTTAGCGCGACTAGCGGGATCCGAGCAGTACTTC.

The chain combines TRBV3-1 with TRBJ1-2; D is unresolved. Germline V gene sequence: CDR1 LGHDT, CDR2 YNNKEL (reference sequence). V gave up 7 bases and J gave up 3 bases, with 18 bases separating them. The CDR3 is 15 residues long. CDR3 loop: CASTPFRVTDYGYTF. CDR3 nucleotides: TGTGCCAGCACTCCTTTTCGGGTGACTGACTATGGCTACACCTTC.

This chain uses TRBV20-1 with TRBJ1-1; no definite D call. Germline V gene lookup returns CDR1 DFQATT and CDR2 SNEGSKA (reference sequence). The CDR3 runs to 13 residues. Trimming removed 0 bases at V and 11 bases at J, with 16 bases between. The DNA for the CDR3 is TGCAGTGCTAGAGATCCCCCGACGCCCGAGGCTTTCTTT. Translating it yields CSARDPPTPEAFF.

This CDR3 reads CASSQDVTGTTGELFF. The DNA for the CDR3 is TGCGCCAGCAGCCAAGATGTCACGGGTACGACCGGGGAGCTGTTTTTT. The chain uses TRBV4-3 and TRBJ2-2; D is undetermined. V shed 0 bases and J shed 5 bases, with 13 bases lying between them. This CDR3 spans 16 amino acids. CDR1 and CDR2 from the germline V gene are LGHNA and YSLEER.

This clonotype was observed a single time. This rearrangement joins TRBV6-2 or TRBV6-3 to TRBJ2-7; no definite D call. Germline V gives CDR1 MNHEY, CDR2 SVGEGT. Trimming cost V 4 bases and J 3 bases, with 13 bases left between them. CDR3 length: 14 amino acids. The CDR3 loop reads CASSSGADYYEQYF. For the CDR3, the DNA is TGTGCCAGCAGTTCAGGCGCCGATTACTACGAGCAGTACTTC.

The chain links TRBV20-1 to TRBJ2-7; a possible D gene is TRBD1 (6 bases). The CDR3 has 14 residues. Germline CDR1 DFQATT, CDR2 SNEGSKA (reference sequence). Trimming removed 2 bases from V and 2 bases from J, with 13 bases in between. CDR3 nucleotides: TGCAGTGCTAGAATCCCTGGGGGCACCTACGAGCAGTACTTC. This translates into CSARIPGGTYEQYF.

The rearrangement uses TRBV27 and TRBJ2-1; D gene uncertain. This CDR3 is built from 15 residues. V was shortened by 2 bases and J by 2 bases, with 10 bases between the two germline ends. CDR1 MNHEY and CDR2 SMNVEV come from the germline V gene (reference sequence). The CDR3 sequence is CASSLLGLTYNEQFF. The CDR3, as DNA: TGTGCCAGCAGTTTACTTGGGCTTACCTACAATGAGCAGTTCTTC.

This sequence joins TRBV7-2 and TRBJ2-3; 9 nucleotides line up with TRBD2. This CDR3 comprises 16 residues. Germline loops: CDR1 SGHTA, CDR2 FQGNSA. The trim removed 4 bases at V and 1 base at J, leaving 6 bases unmatched. CDR3 residues: CASSSGLATRTDTQYF. The CDR3 nucleotides read TGTGCCAGCAGCTCTGGACTAGCGACCCGCACAGATACGCAGTATTTT.

The genes are TRBV12-3 or TRBV12-4 and TRBJ2-7; TRBD2 might be the D (6 bases). The V and J ends lost 1 base and 5 bases respectively, with 15 bases between them. The CDR3 covers 15 residues. CDR3 bases: TGTGCCAGCAGTTTAGGCGGGACTGCAGCCCACGAGCAGTACTTC. It encodes CASSLGGTAAHEQYF.